This T cell receptor (beta chain) was observed in a study of shared clonotypes between healthy human individuals. To note about this clone: Antigen specificity is unknown.

Study outcomes and limitations: Donor clonotype sharing was expected to depend on sequencing depth.

The table came from immunoSEQ multiplex PCR; TCRdb's copy has only in-frame clones and leaves some out. This sample carries 1,500,000 or so clones, around 98.5% of them seen once, and the ten largest clones take approximately 0.4%. V was trimmed by 4 bases and J by 0 bases, leaving 12 bases between them. The germline gives CDR1 SGHDN, CDR2 FVKESK. The CDR3 runs 15 residues. This sequence originates from a man aged 25 to 40 in good health. Source material: naive CD4+ T cells sorted from blood. As for subset: CD45RA+ positively selected. The rearrangement joins TRBV14 to TRBJ1-1; D ambiguous. CDR3 in amino acids: CASSPRPRLNTEAFF. In DNA, the CDR3 is TGTGCCAGCAGCCCGAGGCCACGGTTGAACACTGAAGCTTTCTTT.